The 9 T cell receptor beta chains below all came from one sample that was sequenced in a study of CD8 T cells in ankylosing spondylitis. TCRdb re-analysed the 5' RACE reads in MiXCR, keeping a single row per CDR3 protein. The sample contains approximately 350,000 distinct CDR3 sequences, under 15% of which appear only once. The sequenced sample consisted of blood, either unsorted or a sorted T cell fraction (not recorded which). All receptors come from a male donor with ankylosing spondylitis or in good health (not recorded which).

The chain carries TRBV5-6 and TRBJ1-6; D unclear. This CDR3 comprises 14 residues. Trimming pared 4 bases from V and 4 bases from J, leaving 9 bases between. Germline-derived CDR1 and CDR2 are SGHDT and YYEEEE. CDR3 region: CASSLVGYNSPLHF. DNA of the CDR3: TGTGCCAGCAGCCTGGTGGGTTATAATTCACCCCTCCACTTT.

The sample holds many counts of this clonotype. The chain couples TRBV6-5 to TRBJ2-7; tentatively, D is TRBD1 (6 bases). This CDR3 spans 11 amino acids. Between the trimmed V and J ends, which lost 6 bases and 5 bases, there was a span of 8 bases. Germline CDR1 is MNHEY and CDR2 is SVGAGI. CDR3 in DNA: TGTGCCAGCAGACAGGGTGACGAGCAGTACTTC. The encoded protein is CASRQGDEQYF.

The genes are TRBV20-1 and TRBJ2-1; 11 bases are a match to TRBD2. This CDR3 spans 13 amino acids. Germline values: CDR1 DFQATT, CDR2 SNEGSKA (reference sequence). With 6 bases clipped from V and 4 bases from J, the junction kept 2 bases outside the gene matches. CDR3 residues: CSAWTSGYNEQFF. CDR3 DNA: TGCAGTGCCTGGACTAGCGGGTACAATGAGCAGTTCTTC.

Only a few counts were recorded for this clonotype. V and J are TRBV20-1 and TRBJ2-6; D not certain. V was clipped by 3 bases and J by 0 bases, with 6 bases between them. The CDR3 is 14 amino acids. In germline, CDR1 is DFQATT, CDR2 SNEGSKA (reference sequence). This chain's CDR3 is CSASPSSGANVLTF. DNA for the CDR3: TGCAGTGCTAGCCCTAGCTCTGGGGCCAACGTCCTGACTTTC.

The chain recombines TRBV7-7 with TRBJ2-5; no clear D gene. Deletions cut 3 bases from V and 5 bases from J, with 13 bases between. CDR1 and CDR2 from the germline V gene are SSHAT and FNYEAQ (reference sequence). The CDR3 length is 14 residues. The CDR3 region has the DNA TGTGCCAGCAGCTTTGGCCGTTTCGGGGAGACCCAGTACTTC. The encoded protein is CASSFGRFGETQYF. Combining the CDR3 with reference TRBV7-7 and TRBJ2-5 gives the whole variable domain GAGVSQSPRYKVTKRGQDVTLRCDPISSHATLYWYQQALGQGPEFLTYFNYEAQPDKSGLPSDRFSAERPEGSISTLTIQRTEQRDSAMYRCASSFGRFGETQYFGPGTRLLVL.

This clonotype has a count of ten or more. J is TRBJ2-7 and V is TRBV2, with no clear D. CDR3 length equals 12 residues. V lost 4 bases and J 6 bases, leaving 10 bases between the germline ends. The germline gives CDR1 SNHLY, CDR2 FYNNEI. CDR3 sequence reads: CASSVRPLEQYF. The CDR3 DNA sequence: TGTGCCAGCAGTGTAAGACCGCTCGAGCAGTACTTC.

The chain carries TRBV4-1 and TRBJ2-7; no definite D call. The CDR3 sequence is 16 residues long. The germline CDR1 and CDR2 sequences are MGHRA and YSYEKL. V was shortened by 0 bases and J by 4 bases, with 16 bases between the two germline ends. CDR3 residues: CASSQDPRLNRYEQYF. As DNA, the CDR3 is TGCGCCAGCAGCCAAGATCCCAGGCTAAATAGATACGAGCAGTACTTC.

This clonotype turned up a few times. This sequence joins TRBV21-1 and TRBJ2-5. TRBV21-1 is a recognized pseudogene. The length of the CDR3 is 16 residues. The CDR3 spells CASSNSVPKFQETQYF. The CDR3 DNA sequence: TGTGCCAGCAGTAATAGCGTCCCAAAGTTCCAAGAGACCCAGTACTTC.

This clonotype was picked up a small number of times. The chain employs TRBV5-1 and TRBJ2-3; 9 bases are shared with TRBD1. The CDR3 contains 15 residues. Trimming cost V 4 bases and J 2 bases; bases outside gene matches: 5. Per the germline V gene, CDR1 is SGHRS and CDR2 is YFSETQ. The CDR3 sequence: CASSLDRGLTDTQYF. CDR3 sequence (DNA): TGCGCCAGCAGCCTGGACAGGGGCCTCACAGATACGCAGTATTTT.